The 5 T cell receptor beta chains given below trace back to one sample, sequenced in a study of technical replicates of blood from several donors. Profiling relied on immunoSEQ multiplex PCR, and the TCRdb table lists in-frame clones only, not all of them. The top ten hold approximately 0.35% of the sample, which has 75,000 to 90,000 clones, 93% seen once. Sequencing was performed on T cells isolated from PBMCs. These receptors originate from a human donor in good health.

The CDR3 nucleotides read TGTGCCAGCAGCTTAAGCCCCGGGGGGAATCAGCCCCAGCATTTT. Protein: CASSLSPGGNQPQHF. This chain connects TRBV7-3 to TRBJ1-5; D is possibly TRBD1 (5 bases). Germline CDR1 is SGHTA and CDR2 is FQGTGA. This CDR3 is 15 amino acids long. V gave up 1 base and J gave up 4 bases, with 11 bases separating them.

V and J are TRBV27 and TRBJ2-7; no clear D gene. Trimming left V 1 base short and J 4 bases short, with 11 bases between. Per germline, CDR1 MNHEY and CDR2 SMNVEV (reference sequence). CDR3 length equals 14 residues. The CDR3 bases are TGTGCCAGCAGTTTATATCCGGGTACATACGAGCAGTACTTC. This gives the protein CASSLYPGTYEQYF.

This chain connects TRBV6-5 to TRBJ2-7; D is unclear. Germline assignment: CDR1 MNHEY and CDR2 SVGAGI. V dropped 8 bases and J dropped 2 bases, with 10 bases sitting between them. The CDR3 extends over 12 amino acids. Here the CDR3 reads CASLGSTYEQYF. CDR3 DNA sequence: TGTGCCAGCCTGGGCAGCACCTACGAGCAGTACTTC.

The chain carries TRBV19 and TRBJ1-1; TRBD1 is a possible D gene (6 bases). The CDR3 has 14 amino acids. Germline V lookup: CDR1 LNHDA, CDR2 SQIVND (reference sequence). V lost 5 bases and J 1 base, leaving 11 bases between the germline ends. CDR3: CASSPWDTNTEAFF. CDR3 nucleotide sequence: TGTGCCAGTAGTCCGTGGGACACGAACACTGAAGCTTTCTTT. The variable domain in full, with the rest retrieved from reference TRBV19 and TRBJ1-1, is DGGITQSPKYLFRKEGQNVTLSCEQNLNHDAMYWYRQDPGQGLRLIYYSQIVNDFQKGDIAEGYSVSREKKESFPLTVTSAQKNPTAFYLCASSPWDTNTEAFFGQGTRLTVV.

The chain combines TRBV30 with TRBJ1-2; D possibly corresponds to TRBD1 (6 bases). The germline gives CDR1 GTSNPN, CDR2 SVGIG (reference sequence). This CDR3 has 16 residues. Trimming pared 4 bases from V and 0 bases from J, leaving 18 bases between. DNA for the CDR3: TGTGCCTGGATGTTAGTTAAGGACAGACCTAACTATGGCTACACCTTC. This sequence encodes CAWMLVKDRPNYGYTF.